These T cell receptor beta chains were read from a single sample in a study of immune cell composition in non-small cell lung cancer. The assay was immunoSEQ multiplex PCR, and TCRdb's table has in-frame clones only and misses some. The sample contains about 3,200 clones, less than 90% of which appear only once. Sequences were obtained from non-adjacent lung tissue. The receptor source for this set is a human donor with non-small cell lung cancer. CDR3s include the opening cysteine and the closing phenylalanine or tryptophan. The order of the fields is CDR3 DNA, CDR3 protein, J gene, clone size, V gene, D gene. A D gene is named only where the DNA matches it firmly. Only some rows state a clone size, as once, few, many or a class for expanded clones.

TGTGCCAGCAGCGGAGACAGGTGGACCTACGAGCAGTACTTC CASSGDRWTYEQYF TRBJ2-7 - TRBV5-5 -
TGTGCCAGCTCCCTCGGGTCCGAACAACGGGAGTACTTC CASSLGSEQREYF TRBJ2-7 - TRBV18 -
TGTGCCAGCAGTTTCGTTCCTAGCGGGCTATACGAGCAGTACTTC CASSFVPSGLYEQYF TRBJ2-7 - TRBV28 TRBD2
TGTGCCTGGACCTACCCATTCCGGACAGGGGCGAACACTGAAGCTTTCTTT CAWTYPFRTGANTEAFF TRBJ1-1 - TRBV30 TRBD1
TGCGCCAGCAGCTTGGGGGGGGGATGGGACACTGAAGCTTTCTTT CASSLGGGWDTEAFF TRBJ1-1 - TRBV5-1 -
TGTGCCAGCTCACCGAATCCCGCCTTCCGTGACACCTACTACGAGCAGTACTTC CASSPNPAFRDTYYEQYF TRBJ2-7 - TRBV18 -
TGTGCCAGCAGTTACAGAGAACTATTCTCCGAGCAGTACTTC CASSYRELFSEQYF TRBJ2-7 - TRBV6-6 -
TGTGCCAGCAGCTTAGCGGCGGGGGTACCCGCCTACGAGCAGTACTTC CASSLAAGVPAYEQYF TRBJ2-7 once TRBV7-9 TRBD2
TGTGCCAGCTCACCACCGAACATCCGCGGGGGCTTCTACAATGAGCAGTTCTTC CASSPPNIRGGFYNEQFF TRBJ2-1 - TRBV18 -
TGTGCCAGCTCACCTACGACAGGGGGAAGCAATCAGCCCCAGCATTTT CASSPTTGGSNQPQHF TRBJ1-5 - TRBV18 TRBD1
TGTGCCAGTAGTCCCAGGGGGCGGGAAGCTTTCTTT CASSPRGREAFF TRBJ1-1 once TRBV19 TRBD1
TGTGCCAGCAGCTCACCCTCGGACATCTTTAACTATGGCTACACCTTC CASSSPSDIFNYGYTF TRBJ1-2 - TRBV7-9 -
TGTGCCAGCAGCCTGGGGAGGGAGACCCAGTACTTC CASSLGRETQYF TRBJ2-5 - TRBV7-7 -
TGTGCCAGCAGTTTCCACCCCAGTTTAGCCAAAAACATTCAGTACTTC CASSFHPSLAKNIQYF TRBJ2-4 - TRBV28 -
TGTGCTAGCAGCACGGGACTAGCGGGAGGGCCTAGCACAGATACGCAGTATTTT CASSTGLAGGPSTDTQYF TRBJ2-3 large TRBV7-7 TRBD2
TGTGCCAGCAGCAGGGGCTCGATCGGCTACACCTTC CASSRGSIGYTF TRBJ1-2 - TRBV9 -
TGTGCCAGCAGTTACGAACCGGTGGCCTCGGAGGAGCAGTACTTC CASSYEPVASEEQYF TRBJ2-7 few TRBV6-6 -
TGTGCCTGGTACGCAGCGGGAGGGCTCTACAATGAGCAGTTCTTC CAWYAAGGLYNEQFF TRBJ2-1 once TRBV30 TRBD2
TGTGCCAGCAGCTTGAAGGGCCGGGGGAGCGCCTACGAGCAGTACTTC CASSLKGRGSAYEQYF TRBJ2-7 - TRBV5-6 -
TGTGCCAGTAGTCCCCGACAGGGTTATAGCAATCAGCCCCAGCATTTT CASSPRQGYSNQPQHF TRBJ1-5 - TRBV19 TRBD1
TGCAGCGTTGAAATGGCGGGAGGGAACACTGAAGCTTTCTTT CSVEMAGGNTEAFF TRBJ1-1 - TRBV29-1 -
TGCAGCGGCGCCCCGGGGACAGGGGGCGCGGACAATGAGCAGTTCTTC CSGAPGTGGADNEQFF TRBJ2-1 - TRBV29-1 TRBD1
TGTGCCAGCACCAATTGGGACCCAAGGAGCGGGACGTACCAAGAGACCCAGTACTTC CASTNWDPRSGTYQETQYF TRBJ2-5 - TRBV27 TRBD2
TGTGCCAGCAGCCCCGAGACAGGGGGTGAGACCCAGTACTTC CASSPETGGETQYF TRBJ2-5 - TRBV6-5 TRBD1
TGTGCCAGTAGTTGGGGCCTGAACACCGGGGAGCTGTTTTTT CASSWGLNTGELFF TRBJ2-2 - TRBV19 -
TGTGCCAGCAGTTCATTGACAGGGGCGGTAGCCAAAAACATTCAGTACTTC CASSSLTGAVAKNIQYF TRBJ2-4 - TRBV11-2 TRBD1
TGTGCCAGGTTAAACAGGGAGGGCCAACCCGGGGAGCTGTTTTTT CARLNREGQPGELFF TRBJ2-2 - TRBV2 -
TGTGCCAGCAGAGGGGTTGCAACTAATGAAAAACTGTTTTTT CASRGVATNEKLFF TRBJ1-4 once TRBV27 -
TGCGCCAGCAGCTTGGGTACAGGGGGAAACACCATATATTTT CASSLGTGGNTIYF TRBJ1-3 - TRBV5-1 -
TGTGCCAGCAGTTACCGACTTCAAGAGACCCAGTACTTC CASSYRLQETQYF TRBJ2-5 - TRBV6-6 -
TGTGCCAGCTCACGAGAGACAGGGGGAGGCTACACCTTC CASSRETGGGYTF TRBJ1-2 - TRBV18 TRBD1
TGCGCCAGCAGCCAAGATCGCCGGGGGACTGAAGCTTTCTTT CASSQDRRGTEAFF TRBJ1-1 once TRBV4-3 -
TGTGCCAGCAGTGAATTAGATCTATCCTTATCCAGGGAAGCTTTCTTT CASSELDLSLSREAFF TRBJ1-1 - TRBV25-1 -
TGCGCCAGCAGCCCCCGAACAGACTCCTACGAGCAGTACTTC CASSPRTDSYEQYF TRBJ2-7 - TRBV5-1 -
TGTGCCATCAGTAACAGGGCTCGGTCCAATGAGCAGTTCTTC CAISNRARSNEQFF TRBJ2-1 - TRBV10-3 -
TGTGCCAGCAGTTACTCTGCAGGATACGAGCAGTACTTC CASSYSAGYEQYF TRBJ2-7 - TRBV6-6 -
TGTGCCAGCAGTGCTCCAGGAGGGTATAGCAATCAGCCCCAGCATTTT CASSAPGGYSNQPQHF TRBJ1-5 - TRBV6-1 -
TGTGCCAGTAGTACCGGGACTAGCGGACTAGGGAATGAGCAGTTCTTC CASSTGTSGLGNEQFF TRBJ2-1 - TRBV19 TRBD2
TGTGCCAGCTCACGAGGGCAGAGGGAAGAGACCCAGTACTTC CASSRGQREETQYF TRBJ2-5 - TRBV18 -
TGCGCCAGCAGTAGTATCGCGGGAGGGCCGGCTGGGGCCAACGTCCTGACTTTC CASSSIAGGPAGANVLTF TRBJ2-6 - TRBV5-1 TRBD2
TGTGCCAGCAGGGAACAGGGAATGACGGAGCAGTACTTC CASREQGMTEQYF TRBJ2-7 - TRBV2 -
TGTGCCAGCAGGGCTAGCGGGAGTCGCCCCTCCTACGAGCAGTACTTC CASRASGSRPSYEQYF TRBJ2-7 - TRBV7-9 TRBD2
TGTGCCTGTGGGGGACAGGACGAAAAACTGTTTTTT CACGGQDEKLFF TRBJ1-4 - TRBV30 TRBD1
TGCAGCGTAACACAGGGGGTCAACACAGATACGCAGTATTTT CSVTQGVNTDTQYF TRBJ2-3 - TRBV29-1 TRBD1
TGTGCCAGCAGTGGGAATTCCGGGACAGGGGCTTCTTTTCTTATGAACACTGAAGCTTTCTTT CASSGNSGTGASFLMNTEAFF TRBJ1-1 - TRBV2 TRBD1
TGTGCCAGCAAAACAGGGGACCAGCCCCAGCATTTT CASKTGDQPQHF TRBJ1-5 - TRBV7-2 TRBD1
TGCGCCAGCAAGGCTAGCGGGACCTACGAGCAGTACTTC CASKASGTYEQYF TRBJ2-7 - TRBV10-2 TRBD2
TGTGCCAGCAGCCAGGCCGGGACAAGGGGAAATCAGCCCCAGCATTTT CASSQAGTRGNQPQHF TRBJ1-5 - TRBV4-2 -
TGTGCCAGCTCACCCAGGAGGGCGGGAGACACTGAAGCTTTCTTT CASSPRRAGDTEAFF TRBJ1-1 - TRBV18 -
TGTGCCAGCAGCCAAGAGAGGGCTAGCGGCCCGGGGAGCTCCTACGAGCAGTACTTC CASSQERASGPGSSYEQYF TRBJ2-7 once TRBV4-2 TRBD2
TGTGCCAGCAGCTCCGGGACAGGGAACAAAAAACTGTTTTTT CASSSGTGNKKLFF TRBJ1-4 - TRBV7-2 TRBD1
TGTGCCAGCAGCCTCGTCAGCGGGAGGGCCTACGAGCAGTACTTC CASSLVSGRAYEQYF TRBJ2-7 - TRBV11-2 TRBD2
TGTGCCAGCAGTCTTCAGGGAAAGTACGAGCAGTACTTC CASSLQGKYEQYF TRBJ2-7 - TRBV7-2 -
TGTGCCAGCAGCTTTGACAGGGAGAGTATTAGTTGGACTGAAGCTTTCTTT CASSFDRESISWTEAFF TRBJ1-1 - TRBV4-2 TRBD1
TGTGCCAGCAGTTATTCGCTAGACAGGGCCATTGGCTACACCTTC CASSYSLDRAIGYTF TRBJ1-2 large TRBV6-5 TRBD1
TGTGCAACATCCAGGATTCGGCTTCTTAGCAATCAGCCCCAGCATTTT CATSRIRLLSNQPQHF TRBJ1-5 - TRBV7-8 -
TGTGCCAGTAGTGCCCAGACCCAGGGACAGGGGGGTCAGCCCCAGCATTTT CASSAQTQGQGGQPQHF TRBJ1-5 once TRBV19 TRBD1